This record covers a single T cell receptor (beta chain). The data derive from a study of T cell responses to AZD1222 COVID-19 vaccine. Sequencing was performed with immunoSEQ multiplex PCR; in TCRdb, only in-frame clones are kept and a portion is missing. The sample yields roughly 36,000 clones, 85% to 90% seen once. The length of the CDR3 is 14 residues. The V gene's germline CDR1 is SGHRS and CDR2 YFSETQ. V was cut by 2 bases and J by 1 base, with 6 bases left in between. V is TRBV5-1 and J is TRBJ2-2; D is possibly TRBD1 (6 bases). The TCR sequence derives from an adult in good health. The sample in question was peripheral blood, obtained on day 0 of AZD1222 vaccination. The DNA of the CDR3 is TGCGCCAGCAGCTTAGGGGGGAACACCGGGGAGCTGTTTTTT. Protein product: CASSLGGNTGELFF.